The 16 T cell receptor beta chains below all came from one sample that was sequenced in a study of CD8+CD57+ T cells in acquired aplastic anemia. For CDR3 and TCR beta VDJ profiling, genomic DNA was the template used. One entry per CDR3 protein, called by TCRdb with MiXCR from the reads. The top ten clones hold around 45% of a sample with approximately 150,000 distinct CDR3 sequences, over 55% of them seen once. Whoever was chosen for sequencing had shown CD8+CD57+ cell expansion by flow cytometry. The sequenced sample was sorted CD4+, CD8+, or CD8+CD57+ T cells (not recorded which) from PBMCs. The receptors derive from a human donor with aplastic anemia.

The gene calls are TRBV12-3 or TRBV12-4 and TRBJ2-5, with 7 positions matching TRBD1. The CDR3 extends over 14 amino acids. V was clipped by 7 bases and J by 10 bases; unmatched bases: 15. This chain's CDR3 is CASTTGTAVRDQYF. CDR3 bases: TGTGCCAGCACCACCGGGACAGCCGTTCGGGACCAGTACTTC.

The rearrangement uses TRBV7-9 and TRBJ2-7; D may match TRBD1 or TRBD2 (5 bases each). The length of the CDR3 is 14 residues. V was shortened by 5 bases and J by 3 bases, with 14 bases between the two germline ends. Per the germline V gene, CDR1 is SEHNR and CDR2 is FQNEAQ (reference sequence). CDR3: CASSPLRDLYEQYF. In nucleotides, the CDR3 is TGTGCCAGCAGCCCTCTCCGGGACCTCTACGAGCAGTACTTC.

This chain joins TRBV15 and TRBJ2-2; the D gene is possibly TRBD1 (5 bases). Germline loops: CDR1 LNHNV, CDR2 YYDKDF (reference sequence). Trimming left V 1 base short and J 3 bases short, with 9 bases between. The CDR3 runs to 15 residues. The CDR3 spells CATSRGDSDTGELFF. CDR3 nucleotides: TGTGCCACCAGCAGAGGAGACAGCGACACCGGGGAGCTGTTTTTT.

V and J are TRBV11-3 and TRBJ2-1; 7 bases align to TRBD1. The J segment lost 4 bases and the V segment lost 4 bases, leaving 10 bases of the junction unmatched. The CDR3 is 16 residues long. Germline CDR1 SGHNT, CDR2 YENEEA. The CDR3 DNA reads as TGTGCCAGCAGCTCCGAGGGGGCGGGCCCTTACAATGAGCAGTTCTTC. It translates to CASSSEGAGPYNEQFF.

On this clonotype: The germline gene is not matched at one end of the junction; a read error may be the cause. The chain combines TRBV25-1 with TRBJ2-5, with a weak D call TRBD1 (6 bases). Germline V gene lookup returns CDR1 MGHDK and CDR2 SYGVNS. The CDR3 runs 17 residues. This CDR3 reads CASSDALRGQDREAQYF. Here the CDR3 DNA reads TGTGCCAGCAGTGACGCCCTCCGGGGACAAGATAGAGAGGCCCAGTACTTC.

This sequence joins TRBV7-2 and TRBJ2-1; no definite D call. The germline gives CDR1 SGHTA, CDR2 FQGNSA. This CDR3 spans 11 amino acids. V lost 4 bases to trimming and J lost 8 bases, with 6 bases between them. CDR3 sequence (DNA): TGTGCCAGCAGCTATGTCGATGAGCAGTTCTTC. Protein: CASSYVDEQFF.

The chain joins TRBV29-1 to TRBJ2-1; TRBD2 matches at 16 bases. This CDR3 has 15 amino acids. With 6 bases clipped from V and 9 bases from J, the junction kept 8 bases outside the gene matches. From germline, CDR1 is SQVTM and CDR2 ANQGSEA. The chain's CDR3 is CSVPGTSGRATEQFF. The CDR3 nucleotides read TGCAGCGTCCCCGGGACTAGCGGGAGGGCCACTGAGCAGTTCTTC.

The CDR3 DNA reads as TGTGCCATCACCTCGGGACTAGCGGTTAACACCGGGGAGCTGTTTTTT. It specifies CAITSGLAVNTGELFF. This chain links TRBV10-3 with TRBJ2-2; TRBD2 agrees at 11 bases. Germline CDR1 and CDR2: ENHRY and SYGVKD. The CDR3 runs to 16 residues. Trimming at V came to 7 bases and at J to 2 bases, leaving 6 bases not matched to a gene.

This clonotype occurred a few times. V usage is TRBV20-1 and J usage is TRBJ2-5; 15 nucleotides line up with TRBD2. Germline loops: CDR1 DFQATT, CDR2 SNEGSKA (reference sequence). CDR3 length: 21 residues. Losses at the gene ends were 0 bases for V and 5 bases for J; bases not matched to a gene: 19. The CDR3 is CSAREGEGLAGGRGPEETQYF. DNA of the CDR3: TGCAGTGCTAGAGAGGGGGAGGGACTAGCGGGGGGAAGGGGGCCAGAGGAGACCCAGTACTTC.

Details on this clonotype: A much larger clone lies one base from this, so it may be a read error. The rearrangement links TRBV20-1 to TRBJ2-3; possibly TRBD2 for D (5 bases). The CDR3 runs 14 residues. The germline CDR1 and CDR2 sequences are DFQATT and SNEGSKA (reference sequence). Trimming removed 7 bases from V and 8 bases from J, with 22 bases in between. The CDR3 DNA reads TGCAGTGGGAGATCGAACCGGAAAGGAGGTACGCAGTATTTT. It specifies CSGRSNRKGGTQYF.

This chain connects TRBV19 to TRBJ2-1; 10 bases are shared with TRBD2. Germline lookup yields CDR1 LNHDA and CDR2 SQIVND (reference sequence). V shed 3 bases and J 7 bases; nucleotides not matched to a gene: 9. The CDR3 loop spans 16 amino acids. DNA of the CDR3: TGTGCCAGTAGTATGGAGGAGCGGGGGGGCTGGAATGAGCAGTTCTTC. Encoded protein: CASSMEERGGWNEQFF.

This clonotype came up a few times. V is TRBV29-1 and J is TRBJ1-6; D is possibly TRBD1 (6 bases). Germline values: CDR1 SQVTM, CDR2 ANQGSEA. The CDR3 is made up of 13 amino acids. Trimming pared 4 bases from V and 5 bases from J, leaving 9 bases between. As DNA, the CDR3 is TGCAGCGTTGGGACAGCAGATAATTCACCCCTCCACTTT. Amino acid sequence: CSVGTADNSPLHF. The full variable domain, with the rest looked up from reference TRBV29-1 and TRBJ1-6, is SAVISQKPSRDICQRGTSLTIQCQVDSQVTMMFWYRQQPGQSLTLIATANQGSEATYESGFVIDKFPISRPNLTFSTLTVSNMSPEDSSIYLCSVGTADNSPLHFGNGTRLTVT.

The DNA of the CDR3 is TGTGCCAGCAGCGTAGAGGCCAGAATCACTGAAGCTTTCTTT. It specifies CASSVEARITEAFF. The V gene is TRBV9, the J gene TRBJ1-1; D gene uncertain. Deletions cut 0 bases from V and 4 bases from J, with 10 bases between. Germline V gene data show CDR1 as SGDLS and CDR2 as YYNGEE. This CDR3 has 14 amino acids.

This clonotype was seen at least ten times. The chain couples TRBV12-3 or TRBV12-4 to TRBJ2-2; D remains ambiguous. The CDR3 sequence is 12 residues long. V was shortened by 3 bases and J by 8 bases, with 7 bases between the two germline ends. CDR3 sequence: CASSFGLGELFF. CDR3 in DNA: TGTGCCAGCAGTTTTGGCCTAGGGGAGCTGTTTTTT.

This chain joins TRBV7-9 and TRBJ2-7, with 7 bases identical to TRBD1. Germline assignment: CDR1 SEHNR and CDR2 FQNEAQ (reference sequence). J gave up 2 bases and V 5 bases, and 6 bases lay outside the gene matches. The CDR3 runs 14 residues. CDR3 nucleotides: TGTGCCAGCAGCCCCGGACAGGATACCTACGAGCAGTACTTC. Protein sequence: CASSPGQDTYEQYF.

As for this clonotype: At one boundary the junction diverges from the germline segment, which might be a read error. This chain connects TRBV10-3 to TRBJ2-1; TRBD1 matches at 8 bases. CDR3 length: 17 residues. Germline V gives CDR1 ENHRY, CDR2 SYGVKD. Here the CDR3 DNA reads TGTGCCAGCAGTCGTCGCCACAGGGGGGAGGCTTACAATGAGCAGTTCTTC. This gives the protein CASSRRHRGEAYNEQFF.